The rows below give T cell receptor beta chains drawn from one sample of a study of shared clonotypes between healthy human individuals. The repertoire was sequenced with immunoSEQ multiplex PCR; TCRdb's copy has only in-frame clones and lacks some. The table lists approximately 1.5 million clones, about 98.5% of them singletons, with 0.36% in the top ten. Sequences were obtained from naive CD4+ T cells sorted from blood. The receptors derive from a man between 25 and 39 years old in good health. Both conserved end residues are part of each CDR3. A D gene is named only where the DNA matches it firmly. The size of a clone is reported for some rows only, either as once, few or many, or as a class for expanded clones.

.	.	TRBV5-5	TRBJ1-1	CASSTTSNTEAFF	TGTGCCAGCAGCACGACTTCGAACACTGAAGCTTTCTTT
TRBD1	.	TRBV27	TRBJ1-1	CASSSRTGAMNTEAFF	TGTGCCAGCAGTTCACGTACAGGGGCGATGAACACTGAAGCTTTCTTT
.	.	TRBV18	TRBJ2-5	CASSPGTGTRVAQYF	TGTGCCAGCTCACCAGGAACCGGGACCCGGGTGGCCCAGTACTTC
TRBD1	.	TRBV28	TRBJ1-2	CASRKGVMTGWIGYTF	TGTGCCAGCAGAAAGGGGGTAATGACAGGGTGGATTGGCTACACCTTC
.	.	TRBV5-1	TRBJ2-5	CASSPGTHQETQYF	TGCGCCAGCAGCCCGGGGACCCATCAAGAGACCCAGTACTTC
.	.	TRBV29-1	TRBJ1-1	CSAIYSTVNTEAFF	TGCAGCGCCATCTACTCGACAGTGAACACTGAAGCTTTCTTT
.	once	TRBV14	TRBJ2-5	CASSRLYDRVLRPETQYF	TGTGCCAGCAGCCGACTATATGACCGGGTTCTAAGGCCAGAGACCCAGTACTTC
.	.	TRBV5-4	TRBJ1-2	CASSLADLKGYTF	TGTGCCAGCAGTTTGGCCGACCTGAAGGGCTACACCTTC
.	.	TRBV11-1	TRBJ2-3	CASSFGVSPDVDTQYF	TGTGCCAGCAGCTTCGGGGTCTCTCCAGATGTGGATACGCAGTATTTT
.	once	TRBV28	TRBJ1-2	CASSLQVNYGYTF	TGTGCCAGCAGTTTGCAGGTCAACTATGGCTACACCTTC
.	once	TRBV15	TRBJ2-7	CATRRGSSFYEQYF	TGTGCCACCAGGAGAGGGTCCTCTTTCTACGAGCAGTACTTC
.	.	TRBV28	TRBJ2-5	CASSLTRETQYF	TGTGCCAGCAGTTTAACAAGAGAGACCCAGTACTTC
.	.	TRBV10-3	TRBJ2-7	CAISSLQVPSYEQYF	TGTGCCATCAGTTCCTTACAGGTGCCCTCCTACGAGCAGTACTTC
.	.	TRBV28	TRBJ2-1	CASSFFSEQFF	TGTGCCAGCAGTTTCTTTTCTGAGCAGTTCTTC
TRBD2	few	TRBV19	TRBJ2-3	CASSPSGRTRTDTQYF	TGTGCCAGTAGTCCTAGCGGGAGGACTAGGACAGATACGCAGTATTTT
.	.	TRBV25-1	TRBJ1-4	CASCGQNNEKLFF	TGTGCCAGCTGCGGACAGAATAATGAAAAACTGTTTTTT
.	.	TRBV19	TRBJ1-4	CATARTEKLFF	TGTGCCACCGCGCGTACTGAAAAACTGTTTTTT
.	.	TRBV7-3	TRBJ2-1	CASSLPLLTGNEQFF	TGTGCCAGCAGCTTACCCCTACTGACAGGAAATGAGCAGTTCTTC
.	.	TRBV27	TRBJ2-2	CASSLFPEKTGELFF	TGTGCCAGCAGTTTATTTCCGGAGAAGACCGGGGAGCTGTTTTTT